The sequence of this T cell receptor (beta chain) was determined in a study of T cell responses to AZD1222 COVID-19 vaccine. To note about this clone: Its target is unknown.

Some clones are missing from TCRdb's copy, which holds only in-frame ones; the method was immunoSEQ multiplex PCR. This sample yields more than 110,000 clones, of which approximately 92% are seen a single time; roughly 3% belongs to the top ten. General study findings and limits: Across the whole spike, CD4 TCRs peaked at regions 160-218 and 743-854.

The clonotype originates from an adult who received the AZD1222 COVID-19 vaccine. The sequenced sample was peripheral blood, obtained 28 days after the second AZD1222 dose.

The CDR3 coding sequence is TGTGCCAGCAGTGGAGGGTCCGTTGCGGAAAAACTGTTTTTT. This codes for CASSGGSVAEKLFF. The genes are TRBV28 and TRBJ1-4; D unresolved. The CDR3 contains 14 residues. Germline lookup yields CDR1 MDHEN and CDR2 SYDVKM. Trimming took 5 bases from V and 8 from J, leaving 15 bases between them. Full variable domain (missing parts from reference TRBV28 and TRBJ1-4): DVKVTQSSRYLVKRTGEKVFLECVQDMDHENMFWYRQDPGLGLRLIYFSYDVKMKEKGDIPEGYSVSREKKERFSLILESASTNQTSMYLCASSGGSVAEKLFFGSGTQLSVL.